What follows are 21 T cell receptor beta chains derived from one specimen sequenced in a study of CD8 T cells in Susac syndrome. With random hexamers, 0.5 to 1 ug RNA was reverse transcribed. Via MiXCR, TCRdb re-called the immunoSEQ multiplex PCR reads, giving one row per CDR3 protein. The sample carries about 210,000 distinct CDR3 sequences, approximately 93% recorded once. Sequencing was performed on CD4+ T cells from PBMCs. These TCRs come from a human donor in good health.

The chain links TRBV5-1 to TRBJ1-2; D unclear. Germline V CDR1 and CDR2: SGHRS, YFSETQ. CDR3 size: 12 residues. With 0 bases removed from V and 5 bases from J, the gap between germline ends came to 5 bases. CDR3 amino acids: CASSLEQYGYTF. In nucleotides, the CDR3 is TGCGCCAGCAGCTTGGAGCAGTATGGCTACACCTTC. Variable domain in full (rest from reference TRBV5-1 and TRBJ1-2): KAGVTQTPRYLIKTRGQQVTLSCSPISGHRSVSWYQQTPGQGLQFLFEYFSETQRNKGNFPGRFSGRQFSNSRSEMNVSTLELGDSALYLCASSLEQYGYTFGSGTRLTVV.

V is TRBV6-1 and J is TRBJ2-3, with 7 bases aligning to TRBD1. The CDR3 spans 15 residues. CDR1 and CDR2 (germline): MNHNS, SASEGT. The ends lost 5 bases at V and 4 bases at J; junction bases unmatched: 9. The CDR3: CASSQRQGSPDTQYF. In nucleotides, the CDR3 is TGTGCCAGCAGTCAGCGACAGGGTAGCCCAGATACGCAGTATTTT.

V and J are TRBV5-1 and TRBJ2-3; 7 bases are a match to TRBD1. The V segment lost 3 bases and the J segment 1 base; nucleotides outside the gene matches: 14. Germline V gene sequence: CDR1 SGHRS, CDR2 YFSETQ. CDR3 size: 18 residues. The CDR3 DNA reads TGCGCCAGCAGCTCGACTGGAAGGACAGGCGGCCGCACAGATACGCAGTATTTT. It is translated as CASSSTGRTGGRTDTQYF.

The rearrangement links TRBV10-3 to TRBJ1-2, with D perhaps TRBD1 (5 bases). Trimming removed 3 bases at V and 4 bases at J, with 9 bases between. Germline loops: CDR1 ENHRY, CDR2 SYGVKD. CDR3 length: 13 residues. The CDR3 coding sequence is TGTGCCATCAGTGAAGGCAGGGCCTATGGCTACACCTTC. It translates to CAISEGRAYGYTF.

This rearrangement joins TRBV6-6 to TRBJ1-1; D unclear. Germline lookup yields CDR1 MNHNY and CDR2 SVGAGI (reference sequence). Trimming removed 2 bases from V and 1 base from J, with 8 bases in between. This CDR3 has 14 residues. CDR3 sequence reads: CASSYGPANTEAFF. The CDR3 region has the DNA TGTGCCAGCAGTTACGGGCCAGCGAACACTGAAGCTTTCTTT.

The CDR3 reads CASSPGGIRGSHGYTF. The CDR3, as DNA: TGTGCCAGCAGCCCAGGGGGCATAAGGGGGAGCCATGGCTACACCTTC. The V and J genes are TRBV9 and TRBJ1-2; TRBD1 matches 8 bases. Per the germline V gene, CDR1 is SGDLS and CDR2 is YYNGEE. The junction had 14 bases not matched to a gene; V was cut back by 4 bases and J by 6 bases. The CDR3 totals 16 residues. The full variable domain, rest sourced from reference TRBV9 and TRBJ1-2, is DSGVTQTPKHLITATGQRVTLRCSPRSGDLSVYWYQQSLDQGLQFLIQYYNGEERAKGNILERFSAQQFPDLHSELNLSSLELGDSALYFCASSPGGIRGSHGYTFGSGTRLTVV.

V gene TRBV12-3 or TRBV12-4 combines with J gene TRBJ1-5, with 8 bases aligning to TRBD1. This CDR3 is built from 14 residues. J was trimmed by 5 bases and V by 4 bases; bases with no gene match: 4. DNA for the CDR3: TGTGCCAGCAGTTCCGACAGGGGTGATCAGCCCCAGCATTTT. The encoded protein is CASSSDRGDQPQHF.

The chain employs TRBV7-8 and TRBJ2-2; possible D gene TRBD1, 5 bases. Germline V gene sequence: CDR1 SGHVS, CDR2 FQNEAQ. V lost 6 bases and J lost 2, with 13 bases in between. This CDR3 spans 15 amino acids. CDR3: CASSSQRGNTGELFF. The CDR3 DNA reads TGTGCCAGCAGTTCCCAAAGGGGAAACACCGGGGAGCTGTTTTTT. The full variable domain, with the rest looked up from reference TRBV7-8 and TRBJ2-2, is GAGVSQSPRYKVAKRGQDVALRCDPISGHVSLFWYQQALGQGPEFLTYFQNEAQLDKSGLPSDRFFAERPEGSVSTLKIQRTQQEDSAVYLCASSSQRGNTGELFFGEGSRLTVL.

The CDR3 loop is CASSLAMTGTVAYEQYV. DNA of the CDR3: TGTGCCAGCAGTTTAGCTATGACAGGGACGGTTGCCTACGAGCAGTACGTC. The V call is TRBV12-3 or TRBV12-4, the J call TRBJ2-7; 7 bases fit TRBD1. CDR3 length equals 17 residues. The trim removed 0 bases at V and 2 bases at J, leaving 10 bases unmatched.

A few counts support this clonotype. CDR3 sequence (DNA): TGTGCCAGCAGTTTAGCCGGGAGTAATTCACCCCTCCACTTT. Amino acid sequence: CASSLAGSNSPLHF. The chain combines TRBV12-3 or TRBV12-4 with TRBJ1-6, with D unresolved. This CDR3 comprises 14 residues. V was pared by 0 bases and J by 6 bases, with 6 bases between.

The rearrangement uses TRBV7-3 and TRBJ1-3; D is unresolved. V was shortened by 5 bases and J by 0 bases, with 14 bases between the two germline ends. This CDR3 contains 16 residues. Looked up from germline, CDR1 is SGHTA and CDR2 is FQGTGA. CDR3 DNA: TGTGCCAGCAGCCCCGGGCAGGCTCCCTCTGGAAACACCATATATTTT. Translation: CASSPGQAPSGNTIYF.

V and J are TRBV7-2 and TRBJ2-3; unclear D gene. CDR3 size: 13 residues. V gave up 5 bases and J gave up 1 base, with 7 bases separating them. Germline values: CDR1 SGHTA, CDR2 FQGNSA. The DNA of the CDR3 is TGTGCCAGCAGCCCCCGGCGCACAGATACGCAGTATTTT. Encoded protein: CASSPRRTDTQYF.

This clonotype is a singleton in its sample. The chain combines TRBV19 with TRBJ1-2; no reliable D call. The germline V gene encodes CDR1 LNHDA and CDR2 SQIVND (reference sequence). The CDR3 is 12 amino acids. V was trimmed by 10 bases and J by 4 bases, leaving 13 bases between them. This CDR3 is CATLTPTYGYTF. The CDR3 nucleotides are TGTGCCACCTTGACACCGACCTATGGCTACACCTTC.

This chain joins TRBV12-3 or TRBV12-4 and TRBJ1-5; no reliable D call. Trimming removed 5 bases from V and 3 bases from J, with 11 bases in between. CDR3 length: 14 amino acids. The CDR3 is CASSPEGPNQPQHF. The CDR3 coding sequence is TGTGCCAGCAGTCCTGAGGGTCCCAATCAGCCCCAGCATTTT.

CDR3 bases: TGCGCCAGCAGCCGCGGGAGAAACACCGGGGAGCTGTTTTTT. Protein product: CASSRGRNTGELFF. The chain links TRBV5-1 to TRBJ2-2; 7 nucleotides line up with TRBD2. Germline V CDR1 and CDR2: SGHRS, YFSETQ. The trim removed 4 bases at V and 2 bases at J, leaving 2 bases unmatched. The CDR3 consists of 14 residues.

This clonotype showed up just a few times. V is TRBV20-1 and J is TRBJ2-5; no clear D. CDR3 size: 11 residues. Germline assignment: CDR1 DFQATT and CDR2 SNEGSKA (reference sequence). The V end lost 3 bases, the J end lost 3 bases, and 5 bases lay between the germline ends. DNA of the CDR3: TGCAGTGCTAGTCCCGAAGAGACCCAGTACTTC. Its translation is CSASPEETQYF.

This sequence joins TRBV12-3 or TRBV12-4 and TRBJ2-3; no clear D. This CDR3 is 14 amino acids long. Trimming took off 1 base at V and 2 bases at J, with 7 bases between the two ends. CDR3 residues: CASSLGQFTDTQYF. CDR3 in DNA: TGTGCCAGCAGTTTAGGCCAATTCACAGATACGCAGTATTTT.

The gene calls are TRBV20-1 and TRBJ2-3, with D tentatively TRBD1 (5 bases). Germline loops: CDR1 DFQATT, CDR2 SNEGSKA (reference sequence). V dropped 7 bases and J dropped 2 bases, with 16 bases sitting between them. The CDR3 sequence is 14 residues long. CDR3 in amino acids: CSGGHQVITDTQYF. DNA for the CDR3: TGCAGTGGGGGCCACCAAGTTATCACAGATACGCAGTATTTT.

The gene calls are TRBV7-2 and TRBJ1-6, with TRBD1 matching over 7 bases. Germline assignment: CDR1 SGHTA and CDR2 FQGNSA. This CDR3 spans 15 amino acids. V lost 2 bases and J lost 9; bases outside the gene matches: 7. The chain's CDR3 is CASSLPGQRGSPLHF. The CDR3 region has the DNA TGTGCCAGCAGCTTACCGGGACAGCGAGGTTCACCCCTCCACTTT.

This clonotype was seen a few times. The CDR3 DNA is TGTGCCAGCAGCTTAGGGACAGCTTACGAGCAGTACTTC. Amino acids: CASSLGTAYEQYF. The V call is TRBV13, the J call TRBJ2-7; weak D call: TRBD1 (5 bases). The V end lost 0 bases, the J end lost 4 bases, and 7 bases lay between the germline ends. Germline CDR1 is PRHDT and CDR2 is FYEKMQ (reference sequence). The CDR3 is 13 residues long.

V gene TRBV5-1 combines with J gene TRBJ1-1; 9 bases line up with TRBD1. In germline, CDR1 is SGHRS, CDR2 YFSETQ. The CDR3 totals 14 residues. Trimming removed 2 bases from V and 8 bases from J; junction bases left unmatched: 7. In nucleotides, the CDR3 is TGCGCCAGCAGCTTACCGGGACAGGGTGGCGAAGCTTTCTTT. This encodes CASSLPGQGGEAFF.